This T cell receptor beta chain was identified in a study of T cell repertoires in urothelial bladder cancer. The germline V gene encodes CDR1 MNHNY and CDR2 SVGAGI (reference sequence). The length of the CDR3 is 16 residues. Trimming at V came to 6 bases and at J to 9 bases, leaving 13 bases not matched to a gene. Assay used: immunoSEQ multiplex PCR; TCRdb lists only in-frame clones, some missing. The sample gives over 10,000 clones, just over 65% of which show up once; around 9.5% is in the top ten. This TCR was recovered from a human donor with urothelial carcinoma. The sample consisted of tumor-infiltrating cells from bladder cancer. The chain uses TRBV6-6 and TRBJ2-1, with 11 positions matching TRBD1. The DNA for the CDR3 is TGTGCCAGCAGCCCCCGCGGCGGGACAGGGGGAGGTGAGCAGTTCTTC. Translation: CASSPRGGTGGGEQFF.